This T cell receptor (beta chain) came from a study of identical twins. The V gene lost 0 bases and the J gene lost 7 bases, with 10 bases spanning the gap. The CDR3 is made up of 15 amino acids. Germline V lookup: CDR1 LGHNA, CDR2 YNFKEQ. Healthy Caucasians supplied all donations. TCRdb re-derived calls from the 5' RACE reads in MiXCR, one entry per CDR3 protein. The table has some 1,700,000 distinct CDR3 sequences, around 33% seen once; the top ten hold about 0.27%. In this sample, this clonotype turned up many times. Sequencing was carried out using cord blood. This clonotype was obtained from a newborn girl in good health. The chain combines TRBV4-2 with TRBJ1-6; maybe TRBD1 (6 bases). The CDR3 loop reads CASSQDRGGNSPLHF. The CDR3 DNA reads TGTGCCAGCAGCCAAGATCGAGGGGGGAATTCACCCCTCCACTTT.